Listed here are 21 T cell receptor beta chains from one sample, sequenced in a study of neurological immune-mediated disorders. TCRdb re-called the 5' RACE reads through MiXCR, storing one row per CDR3 protein. The data hold roughly 31,000 distinct CDR3 sequences, with approximately 4.3% observed a single time. The specimen sequenced was PBMCs. The receptors come from a man aged 18 to 29 in good health.

This clonotype was found many times. The V and J genes are TRBV7-6 and TRBJ2-1; either TRBD1 or TRBD2 may fit D (5 bases each). The CDR3 is 14 amino acids. The V end was cut by 2 bases, the J end by 8 bases, with 13 bases between. Germline V gene sequence: CDR1 SGHVS, CDR2 FNYEAQ. The CDR3 sequence: CASSLSGRGDEQFF. In nucleotides, the CDR3 is TGTGCCAGCAGCTTATCGGGAAGGGGTGATGAGCAGTTCTTC.

At least ten counts were recorded for this clonotype. This sequence joins TRBV20-1 and TRBJ2-2; the D gene is possibly TRBD2 (6 bases). The ends were cut back, 3 bases at V and 1 base at J, with 12 bases in the middle. The CDR3 covers 15 residues. Germline V gene data show CDR1 as DFQATT and CDR2 as SNEGSKA (reference sequence). In nucleotides, the CDR3 is TGCAGTGCTAGGCAGCGGGCGGGGAACACCGGGGAGCTGTTTTTT. It codes for CSARQRAGNTGELFF.

This clonotype has at least ten counts. The genes are TRBV6-1 and TRBJ2-3; TRBD2 matches 12 bases. The germline CDR1 and CDR2 sequences are MNHNS and SASEGT. The length of the CDR3 is 16 residues. V dropped 4 bases and J dropped 3; count of bases not matched to a gene: 5. CDR3 region: CASSVETSGGTDTQYF. CDR3 coding DNA: TGTGCCAGCAGTGTCGAGACTAGCGGGGGTACAGATACGCAGTATTTT.

This clonotype was observed at least ten times. The rearrangement uses TRBV29-1 and TRBJ1-1; D not certain. V gave up 4 bases and J gave up 1 base, with 7 bases separating them. Germline assignment: CDR1 SQVTM and CDR2 ANQGSEA. The CDR3 consists of 12 residues. In nucleotides, the CDR3 is TGCAGCGTTGCGGAAGGGAACACTGAAGCTTTCTTT. It yields the protein CSVAEGNTEAFF.

This clonotype was seen many times. V and J are TRBV4-2 and TRBJ1-2; 7 nucleotides agree with TRBD1. J was trimmed by 5 bases and V by 0 bases; bases with no gene match: 12. This CDR3 region has 17 residues. Germline V gene sequence: CDR1 LGHNA, CDR2 YNFKEQ. The CDR3 DNA reads TGTGCCAGCAGCCAAGATTTGGGGGGGAGGGGGCCATATGGCTACACCTTC. It translates to CASSQDLGGRGPYGYTF.

This clonotype was counted ten times or more. V is TRBV29-1 and J is TRBJ2-7; the D is unclear. Germline V gives CDR1 SQVTM, CDR2 ANQGSEA. V was shortened by 7 bases and J by 0 bases, with 16 bases between the two germline ends. The CDR3 totals 14 residues. DNA for the CDR3: TGCAGCGCCCTCGTAGGGTTTCCCTCCTACGAGCAGTACTTC. It yields the protein CSALVGFPSYEQYF.

In its sample, this clonotype was seen many times. The chain carries TRBV25-1 and TRBJ2-2; D unresolved. The CDR3 runs to 12 residues. Germline loops: CDR1 MGHDK, CDR2 SYGVNS. Trimming left V 7 bases short and J 2 bases short, with 5 bases between. CDR3 residues: CASMINTGELFF. The CDR3 nucleotides are TGTGCCAGCATGATTAACACCGGGGAGCTGTTTTTT.

This clonotype was counted at least ten times. V and J are TRBV5-1 and TRBJ1-5; 10 positions match TRBD1. The V gene's germline CDR1 is SGHRS and CDR2 YFSETQ. Trimming at V came to 3 bases and at J to 6 bases, leaving 3 bases not matched to a gene. This CDR3 comprises 14 residues. CDR3 DNA sequence: TGCGCCAGCAGCTCCGGGACAGGGGTTCAGCCCCAGCATTTT. Its translation is CASSSGTGVQPQHF. Variable domain in full (rest from reference TRBV5-1 and TRBJ1-5): KAGVTQTPRYLIKTRGQQVTLSCSPISGHRSVSWYQQTPGQGLQFLFEYFSETQRNKGNFPGRFSGRQFSNSRSEMNVSTLELGDSALYLCASSSGTGVQPQHFGDGTRLSIL.

This clonotype occurred many times. The rearrangement joins TRBV20-1 to TRBJ1-5; tentatively, D is TRBD1 (5 bases). Germline V gives CDR1 DFQATT, CDR2 SNEGSKA (reference sequence). Trimming cost V 0 bases and J 8 bases, with 8 bases left between them. The CDR3 extends over 12 amino acids. CDR3 DNA: TGCAGTGCTAGAGACAGGGTGAAGCCCCAGCATTTT. Encoded protein: CSARDRVKPQHF.

This clonotype was detected ten times or more. The chain carries TRBV28 and TRBJ2-3; the D is unclear. CDR3 length equals 11 residues. Germline V lookup: CDR1 MDHEN, CDR2 SYDVKM. V was clipped by 2 bases and J by 6 bases, with 3 bases between them. CDR3 residues: CASSLVDTQYF. CDR3 DNA sequence: TGTGCCAGCAGTTTAGTGGATACGCAGTATTTT.

This clonotype appeared many times. The gene calls are TRBV18 and TRBJ2-2; the match to TRBD1 covers 8 bases. V lost 3 bases, J lost 5 bases, and 5 bases stayed unmatched. Germline V gene lookup returns CDR1 KGHSH and CDR2 LQKENI. This CDR3 is 15 amino acids long. The CDR3 DNA is TGTGCCAGCTCACCCTCCGGACAGGGAACCGGGGAGCTGTTTTTT. Amino acid sequence: CASSPSGQGTGELFF.

This clonotype was found many times. The V and J genes are TRBV20-1 and TRBJ2-1; D remains ambiguous. CDR1 is DFQATT and CDR2 is SNEGSKA in the germline V gene (reference sequence). The V and J ends lost 5 bases and 4 bases respectively, with 6 bases between them. CDR3 size: 11 residues. CDR3 in amino acids: CSAQQYNEQFF. CDR3 in DNA: TGCAGTGCTCAACAGTACAATGAGCAGTTCTTC.

This clonotype was seen repeatedly, ten times or more. The chain links TRBV28 to TRBJ2-5; 8 bases match TRBD1. The CDR3 is 20 residues long. The germline V gene has CDR1 MDHEN and CDR2 SYDVKM. The junction had 17 bases not matched to a gene; V was cut back by 2 bases and J by 0 bases. The CDR3 spells CASSLAPGGFGEADQETQYF. CDR3 DNA: TGTGCCAGCAGTTTAGCTCCAGGGGGCTTCGGGGAGGCTGACCAAGAGACCCAGTACTTC.

This clonotype was seen at least ten times. This chain connects TRBV2 to TRBJ2-5; perhaps TRBD1 as D (6 bases). Germline lookup yields CDR1 SNHLY and CDR2 FYNNEI. V lost 6 bases to trimming and J lost 4 bases, with 18 bases between them. There are 15 residues in the CDR3. CDR3 DNA sequence: TGTGCCAGCAGGCTACAGGGTCTTAACTTAGAGACCCAGTACTTC. It yields the protein CASRLQGLNLETQYF.

This sequence joins TRBV6-2 or TRBV6-3 and TRBJ1-2; D not certain. V dropped 6 bases and J dropped 2 bases, with 16 bases sitting between them. The CDR3 loop spans 15 amino acids. Germline assignment: CDR1 MNHEY and CDR2 SVGEGT. CDR3 in DNA: TGTGCCAGCAGAACCCCAGCAGGCGGGAACTATGGCTACACCTTC. It yields the protein CASRTPAGGNYGYTF.

There are a few counts of this clonotype. The J gene is TRBJ2-5, the V gene TRBV20-1; D may be TRBD2 (7 bases). Germline V gene lookup returns CDR1 DFQATT and CDR2 SNEGSKA (reference sequence). This CDR3 region has 14 residues. Trimming pared 0 bases from V and 5 bases from J, leaving 13 bases between. CDR3 in amino acids: CSAREGGAGETQYF. CDR3 nucleotides: TGCAGTGCTAGAGAAGGGGGGGCCGGGGAGACCCAGTACTTC.

This clonotype was recorded at least ten times. The V call is TRBV20-1, the J call TRBJ2-3; 7 nucleotides align to TRBD2. V was clipped by 3 bases and J by 0 bases; unmatched bases: 12. Germline V CDR1 and CDR2: DFQATT, SNEGSKA (reference sequence). The CDR3 is 17 amino acids. CDR3 loop: CSASFPPGGGSTDTQYF. CDR3 nucleotides: TGCAGTGCTAGCTTCCCTCCTGGGGGGGGGAGCACAGATACGCAGTATTTT.

This clonotype has ten or more counts. A junction boundary mismatches the germline segment, possibly from a read error. The V and J genes are TRBV7-2 and TRBJ1-1; weak D call: TRBD1 (5 bases). Germline-derived CDR1 and CDR2 are SGHTA and FQGNSA. The CDR3 length is 16 residues. DNA for the CDR3: TGTGCCAGCAGCCATCCCCCAGGGCAACCGAACGCTGAAGCTTTCTTT. Protein product: CASSHPPGQPNAEAFF.

There are many counts of this clonotype. CDR3 coding DNA: TGCGCCAGCAGCCAAGAATCCGCTGGAAACACCATATATTTT. This encodes CASSQESAGNTIYF. This chain connects TRBV4-1 to TRBJ1-3, with D unresolved. Germline CDR1 and CDR2: MGHRA and YSYEKL. V lost 0 bases to trimming and J lost 2 bases, with 5 bases between them. The CDR3 is 14 residues long.

This clonotype was counted ten times or more. V usage is TRBV20-1 and J usage is TRBJ1-5; D might be TRBD1 (5 bases). CDR1 is DFQATT and CDR2 is SNEGSKA in the germline V gene (reference sequence). This CDR3 comprises 13 residues. With 3 bases removed from V and 5 bases from J, the gap between germline ends came to 11 bases. CDR3 nucleotides: TGCAGTGCTAGTGGGGGTTACGATCAGCCCCAGCATTTT. This sequence encodes CSASGGYDQPQHF.

This clonotype was seen a handful of times. The rearrangement links TRBV30 to TRBJ1-6, with D possibly being TRBD1 (6 bases). Germline V gene lookup returns CDR1 GTSNPN and CDR2 SVGIG (reference sequence). V was pared by 5 bases and J by 16 bases, with 18 bases between. The CDR3 is 12 residues long. CDR3 nucleotide sequence: TGTGCCTGGGGGGGCGGGGGACATCGACTCCACTTT. Translated, it gives CAWGGGGHRLHF.